A single sample is the source of the 16 T cell receptor beta chains below, sequenced in a study of patients and donors after allogeneic stem cell transplantation. TCRdb called the RT-PCR reads again in MiXCR, with one record for every CDR3 protein. The repertoire holds 400,000 to 450,000 distinct CDR3 sequences, with 15% to 20% as singletons. The sequenced material came from blood, either unsorted or a sorted T cell fraction (not recorded which). The receptors here all came from a human donor who was either an allogeneic HSCT recipient or a stem cell or donor lymphocyte infusion donor (not recorded which). It is not recorded whose cells these are; they may come from a transplant donor.

As DNA, the CDR3 is TGCAGTGCTGGGGGGACTAGCGGGAGGGCCTACAATGAGCAGTTCTTC. Translating it yields CSAGGTSGRAYNEQFF. The genes are TRBV20-1 and TRBJ2-1; 16 positions match TRBD2. Germline CDR1 is DFQATT and CDR2 is SNEGSKA (reference sequence). V shed 5 bases, J shed 2 bases, and the junction held 3 bases outside the gene matches. The CDR3 extends over 16 amino acids.

This clonotype was seen more than once but under ten times. The genes are TRBV7-9 and TRBJ2-1; 10 bases are a match to TRBD2. CDR1 and CDR2 from the germline V gene are SEHNR and FQNEAQ (reference sequence). This CDR3 is built from 15 residues. Trimming at V came to 4 bases and at J to 7 bases, leaving 7 bases not matched to a gene. The CDR3 DNA follows: TGTGCCAGCAGCTCCCCGGGACTAGCGATTAATGAGCAGTTCTTC. Its protein is CASSSPGLAINEQFF. The full variable domain, in which reference TRBV7-9 and TRBJ2-1 provide the parts outside the CDR3, is DTGVSQNPRHKITKRGQNVTFRCDPISEHNRLYWYRQTLGQGPEFLTYFQNEAQLEKSRLLSDRFSAERPKGSFSTLEIQRTEQGDSAMYLCASSSPGLAINEQFFGPGTRLTVL.

This clonotype was observed a few times. The chain has TRBV20-1 and TRBJ1-6, with D possibly matching TRBD1 (5 bases). The V gene's germline CDR1 is DFQATT and CDR2 SNEGSKA (reference sequence). The germline V and J ends were trimmed by 3 bases and 7 bases, with 10 bases remaining between them. The CDR3 is 13 residues long. The CDR3 DNA sequence: TGCAGTGCTAGGAGCCAGGGCAATTCACCCCTCCACTTT. It translates to CSARSQGNSPLHF.

This clonotype was detected many times. The chain carries TRBV5-1 and TRBJ2-1, with D unresolved. The germline V and J ends were trimmed by 4 bases and 1 base, with 6 bases remaining between them. CDR1 is SGHRS and CDR2 is YFSETQ in the germline V gene. The length of the CDR3 is 13 residues. The CDR3 loop is CASSLVSYNEQFF. DNA for the CDR3: TGCGCCAGCAGCCTAGTATCCTACAATGAGCAGTTCTTC.

Notes on this clonotype: Sequence at one end of the junction differs from germline and may be a read error. This chain's CDR3 is CASSYSGTERFF. The DNA of the CDR3 is TGTGCCAGCAGTTACTCCGGGACGGAGCGGTTCTTC. The J gene is TRBJ2-1, the V gene TRBV6-5, with D perhaps TRBD1 or TRBD2 (5 bases each). Looked up from germline, CDR1 is MNHEY and CDR2 is SVGAGI. The CDR3 is 12 amino acids.

The chain recombines TRBV2 with TRBJ1-3; D perhaps matches TRBD1 (5 bases). V was cut by 10 bases and J by 8 bases, with 18 bases left in between. The CDR3 length is 13 residues. Looked up from germline, CDR1 is SNHLY and CDR2 is FYNNEI. CDR3 loop: CATDAGQGDTIYF. CDR3 in DNA: TGTGCCACCGACGCCGGCCAGGGAGACACCATATATTTT.

This clonotype occurred a few times. The chain employs TRBV20-1 and TRBJ1-6; tentative D call: TRBD1 (6 bases). CDR3 length: 15 amino acids. Germline-derived CDR1 and CDR2 are DFQATT and SNEGSKA (reference sequence). V was trimmed by 1 base and J by 10 bases, leaving 17 bases between them. CDR3 sequence: CSARVTTDRKSPLHF. CDR3 bases: TGCAGTGCTAGAGTTACCACGGACAGAAAATCACCCCTCCACTTT.

Only a few counts were recorded for this clonotype. The chain carries TRBV7-2 and TRBJ1-6; D perhaps matches TRBD1 (5 bases). V was shortened by 5 bases and J by 9 bases, with 17 bases between the two germline ends. Germline values: CDR1 SGHTA, CDR2 FQGNSA. CDR3 size: 15 residues. The CDR3 bases are TGTGCCAGCAGCCAGGGCCCGCAGAAAGGTTCACCCCTCCACTTT. It codes for CASSQGPQKGSPLHF.

The chain links TRBV20-1 to TRBJ2-7, with TRBD2 matching 9 bases. This CDR3 spans 17 amino acids. V shed 2 bases and J 2 bases; nucleotides not matched to a gene: 13. Looked up from germline, CDR1 is DFQATT and CDR2 is SNEGSKA (reference sequence). This CDR3 reads CSARPIAGVAPPYEQYF. CDR3 nucleotide sequence: TGCAGTGCTAGACCTATAGCGGGAGTAGCCCCCCCCTACGAGCAGTACTTC.

V gene TRBV18 combines with J gene TRBJ1-1; D possibly corresponds to TRBD1 (5 bases). Germline values: CDR1 KGHSH, CDR2 LQKENI. Trimming left V 3 bases short and J 1 base short, with 12 bases between. This CDR3 has 15 residues. The CDR3 reads CASSPWGDRNTEAFF. The CDR3 DNA reads TGTGCCAGCTCACCTTGGGGAGACAGGAACACTGAAGCTTTCTTT.

The chain has TRBV12-3 or TRBV12-4 and TRBJ2-3, with D uncertain. The CDR3 runs to 11 residues. V was trimmed by 7 bases and J by 4 bases, leaving 6 bases between them. The CDR3 coding sequence is TGTGCCAGCAATTTGGCAGATACGCAGTATTTT. It is translated as CASNLADTQYF.

This clonotype was counted only a few times. V usage is TRBV30 and J usage is TRBJ1-5, with D perhaps matching TRBD1 (6 bases). The V gene's germline CDR1 is GTSNPN and CDR2 SVGIG (reference sequence). The CDR3 has 13 amino acids. Trimming removed 2 bases at V and 7 bases at J, with 12 bases between. The CDR3 here is CAWSSGQGQPQHF. CDR3 DNA sequence: TGTGCCTGGAGTAGTGGGCAGGGGCAGCCCCAGCATTTT.

The chain is built from TRBV7-2 and TRBJ2-7; 7 positions match TRBD1. J was trimmed by 3 bases and V by 4 bases; bases with no gene match: 3. Looked up from germline, CDR1 is SGHTA and CDR2 is FQGNSA. This CDR3 is 13 amino acids long. The CDR3 spells CASSSWDSYEQYF. The CDR3 nucleotides read TGTGCCAGCAGCTCCTGGGACAGCTACGAGCAGTACTTC.

This clonotype was seen only a few times. This sequence joins TRBV7-2 and TRBJ2-7; 7 nucleotides match TRBD2. Losses at the gene ends were 4 bases for V and 0 bases for J; bases not matched to a gene: 6. CDR1 is SGHTA, CDR2 FQGNSA, per germline. The CDR3 length is 15 residues. The CDR3 sequence is CASSWGGSSSYEQYF. The CDR3 nucleotides read TGTGCCAGCAGCTGGGGGGGATCAAGCTCCTACGAGCAGTACTTC.

V is TRBV20-1 and J is TRBJ1-2; D remains ambiguous. This CDR3 has 15 residues. The ends were cut back, 6 bases at V and 4 bases at J, with 21 bases in the middle. Germline V gives CDR1 DFQATT, CDR2 SNEGSKA (reference sequence). The DNA for the CDR3 is TGCAGTGCAGAAGAGACGGGGAGGGCCTTCTATGGCTACACCTTC. Translation: CSAEETGRAFYGYTF.

J is TRBJ1-1 and V is TRBV5-5; D is undetermined. This CDR3 has 16 amino acids. Germline V gene lookup returns CDR1 SGHKS and CDR2 YYEKEE (reference sequence). V lost 1 base to trimming and J lost 0 bases, with 13 bases between them. The CDR3 coding sequence is TGTGCCAGCAGCTTGTATCCGACCCTTTTGAACACTGAAGCTTTCTTT. Its translation: CASSLYPTLLNTEAFF.